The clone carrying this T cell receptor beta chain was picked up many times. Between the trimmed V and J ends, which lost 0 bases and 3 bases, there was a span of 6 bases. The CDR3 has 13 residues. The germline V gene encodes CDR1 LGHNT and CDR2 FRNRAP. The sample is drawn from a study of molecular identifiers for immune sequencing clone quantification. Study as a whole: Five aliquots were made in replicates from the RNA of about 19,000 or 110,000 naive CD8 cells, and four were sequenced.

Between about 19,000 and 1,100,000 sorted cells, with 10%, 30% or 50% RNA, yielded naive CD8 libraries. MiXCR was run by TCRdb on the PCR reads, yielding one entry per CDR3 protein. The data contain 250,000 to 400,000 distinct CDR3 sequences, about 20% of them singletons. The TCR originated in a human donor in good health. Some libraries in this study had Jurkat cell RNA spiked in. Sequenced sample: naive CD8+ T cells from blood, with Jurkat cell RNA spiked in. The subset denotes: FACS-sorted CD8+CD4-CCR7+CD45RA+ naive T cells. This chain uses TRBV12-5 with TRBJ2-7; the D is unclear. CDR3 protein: CASGLVGSYEQYF. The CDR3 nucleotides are TGTGCTAGTGGTTTGGTAGGCAGCTACGAGCAGTACTTC.